What follows describes a single TCR beta chain. What it binds is unknown. Per the germline V gene, CDR1 is MNHEY and CDR2 is SVGEGT. V lost 5 bases and J lost 5, with 13 bases in between. The CDR3 length is 14 residues. This specimen belongs to a study of T-cell reconstitution after alpha-beta-depleted transplantation in children. Findings and caveats of the study: Newly generated T cells supplied most T-cell counts and diversity one year post-transplant. Surviving recipient cells, namely T cells and thymic progenitors, were the source of high day-60 TCRbeta diversity in some patients. Reports say that about two months after transplant, the alpha-beta T cells came out of several hundred graft clones that had expanded.

Unique molecular identifiers were built into the TCRbeta library. TCRdb passed the PCR reads through MiXCR, listing each CDR3 protein once. The data contain more than 400,000 distinct CDR3 sequences, over 10% of them singletons. The source of this sequence is a female patient aged 2-10 years who had a stem cell transplant for aplastic anemia, so the T cells may come from the graft donor. The genes are TRBV6-2 or TRBV6-3 and TRBJ1-5; D might be TRBD1 (5 bases). Here the sequenced sample was PBMCs, mostly from graft donor cells, taken 180 days after TCRalphabeta/CD19-depleted stem cell transplant. CDR3 bases: TGTGCCAGCAGTCGGATTCTACAGGATCAGCCCCAGCATTTT. Translated: CASSRILQDQPQHF.